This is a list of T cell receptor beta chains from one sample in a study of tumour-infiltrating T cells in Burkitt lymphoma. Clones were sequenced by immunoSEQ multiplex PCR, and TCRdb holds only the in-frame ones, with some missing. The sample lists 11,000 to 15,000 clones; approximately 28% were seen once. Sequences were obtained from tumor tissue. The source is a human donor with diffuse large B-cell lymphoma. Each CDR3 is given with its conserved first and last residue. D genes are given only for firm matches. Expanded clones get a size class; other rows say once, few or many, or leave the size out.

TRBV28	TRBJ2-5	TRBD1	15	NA	CASSLARTGQETQYF	TGTGCCAGCAGTTTAGCCCGGACAGGGCAAGAGACCCAGTACTTC
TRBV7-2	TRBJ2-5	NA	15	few	CASSNTQDRKETQYF	TGTGCCAGCAGCAATACGCAGGACAGAAAAGAGACCCAGTACTTC
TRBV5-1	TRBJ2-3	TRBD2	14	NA	CASSAIAGADTQYF	TGCGCCAGCAGCGCGATAGCGGGAGCAGATACGCAGTATTTT
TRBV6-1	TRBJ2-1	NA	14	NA	CASRQRSSYNEQFF	TGTGCCAGCCGACAGCGGAGCTCCTACAATGAGCAGTTCTTC
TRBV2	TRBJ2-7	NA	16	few	CASSVGAAPNKYEQYF	TGTGCCAGCAGTGTCGGAGCGGCCCCAAATAAGTACGAGCAGTACTTC
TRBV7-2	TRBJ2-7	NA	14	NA	CASSLAVHNYEQYF	TGTGCCAGCAGCTTAGCGGTCCACAACTACGAGCAGTACTTC
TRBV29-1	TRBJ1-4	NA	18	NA	CSVDRGKSRAGANEKLFF	TGCAGCGTTGATAGGGGGAAGAGTAGGGCAGGAGCTAATGAAAAACTGTTTTTT
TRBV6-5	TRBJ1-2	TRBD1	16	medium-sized	CASSYTTGTVLYGYTF	TGTGCCAGCAGTTACACAACCGGGACAGTACTCTATGGCTACACCTTC
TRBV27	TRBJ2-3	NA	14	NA	CASSLSLDSDTQYF	TGTGCCAGCAGTTTATCGCTAGACTCAGATACGCAGTATTTT
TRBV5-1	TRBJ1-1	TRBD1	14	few	CASSFSGGDTEAFF	TGCGCCAGCAGCTTCTCAGGGGGCGACACTGAAGCTTTCTTT
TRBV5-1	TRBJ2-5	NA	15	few	CASSLSGRLQETQYF	TGCGCCAGCAGCTTGTCTGGCAGATTACAAGAGACCCAGTACTTC
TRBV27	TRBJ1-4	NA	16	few	CASSPLALRTDEKLFF	TGTGCCAGCAGTCCCTTAGCCCTCCGGACCGATGAAAAACTGTTTTTT
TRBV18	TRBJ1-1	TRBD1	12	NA	CASSTRDRSTNF	TGTGCCAGCTCAACCCGGGACAGAAGTACCAACTTT
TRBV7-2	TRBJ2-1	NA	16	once	CASSLVSPPWDNEQFF	TGTGCCAGCAGCTTAGTGAGCCCGCCTTGGGACAATGAGCAGTTCTTC
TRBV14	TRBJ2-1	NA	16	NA	CASSQVGGATYNEQFF	TGTGCCAGCAGCCAAGTTGGTGGGGCCACCTACAATGAGCAGTTCTTC
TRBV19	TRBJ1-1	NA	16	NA	CASSHGPGVRNTEAFF	TGTGCCAGTAGCCACGGGCCGGGGGTAAGAAACACTGAAGCTTTCTTT
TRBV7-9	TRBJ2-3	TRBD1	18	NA	CASSLVPGTDTITDTQYF	TGTGCCAGCAGCTTAGTGCCTGGGACAGACACTATTACAGATACGCAGTATTTT
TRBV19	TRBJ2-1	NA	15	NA	CASSIEGGKGNEQFF	TGTGCCAGTAGTATAGAGGGGGGCAAGGGCAATGAGCAGTTCTTC
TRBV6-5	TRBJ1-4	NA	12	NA	CASSSTGEKLFF	TGTGCCAGCAGCTCCACAGGTGAAAAACTGTTTTTT
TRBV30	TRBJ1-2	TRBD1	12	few	CAWRTGWWGYTF	TGTGCCTGGAGGACAGGGTGGTGGGGCTACACCTTC
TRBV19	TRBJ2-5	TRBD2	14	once	CASSRAGGRETQYF	TGTGCCAGTAGTCGGGCGGGAGGTCGGGAGACCCAGTACTTC
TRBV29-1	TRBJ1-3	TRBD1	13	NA	CSVGTGRGNTIYF	TGCAGCGTTGGGACAGGGCGTGGAAACACCATATATTTT
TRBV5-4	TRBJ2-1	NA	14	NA	CASKREGYLSEQFF	TGTGCCAGCAAACGAGAAGGCTATTTGTCTGAGCAGTTCTTC
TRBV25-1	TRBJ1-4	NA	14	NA	CASSPQATNEKLFF	TGTGCCAGCAGCCCACAGGCAACTAATGAAAAACTGTTTTTT
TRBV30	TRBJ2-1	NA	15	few	CAWNRGGSSYNEQFF	TGTGCCTGGAATAGGGGGGGAAGCTCCTACAATGAGCAGTTCTTC
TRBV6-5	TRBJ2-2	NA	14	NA	CASSYSRGTGELFF	TGTGCCAGCAGTTACTCGAGGGGCACCGGGGAGCTGTTTTTT
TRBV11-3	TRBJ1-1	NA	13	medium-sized	CASSQDRNTEAFF	TGTGCCAGCAGTCAGGACAGGAACACTGAAGCTTTCTTT
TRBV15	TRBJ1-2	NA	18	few	CATSRGGDGSTTDYGYTF	TGTGCCACCAGCAGGGGGGGAGACGGATCCACCACTGACTATGGCTACACCTTC